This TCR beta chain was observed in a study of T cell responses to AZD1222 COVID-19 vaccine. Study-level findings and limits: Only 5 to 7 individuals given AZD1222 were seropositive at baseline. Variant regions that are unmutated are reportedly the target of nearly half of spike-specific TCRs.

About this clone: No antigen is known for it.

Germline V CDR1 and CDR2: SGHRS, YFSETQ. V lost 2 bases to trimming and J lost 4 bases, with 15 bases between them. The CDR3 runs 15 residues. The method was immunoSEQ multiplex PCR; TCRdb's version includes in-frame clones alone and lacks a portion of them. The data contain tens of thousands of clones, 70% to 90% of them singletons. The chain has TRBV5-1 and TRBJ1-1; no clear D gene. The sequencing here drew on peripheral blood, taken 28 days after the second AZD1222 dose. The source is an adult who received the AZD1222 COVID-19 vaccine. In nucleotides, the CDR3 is TGCGCCAGCAGCTTACAACATGGCCGTGGCACTGAAGCTTTCTTT. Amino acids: CASSLQHGRGTEAFF.